Listed below are T cell receptor beta chains from one sample, sequenced in a study of blood T cell repertoires in COVID-19. Here immunoSEQ multiplex PCR was the method, and the copy in TCRdb shows in-frame clones only, minus some. The data contain tens of thousands of clones, roughly nine tenths of them seen just once; the ten biggest clones take up about 2.3%. Source material: peripheral blood. All receptors derive from a man over 45 with acute or convalescent COVID-19. Both conserved end residues are part of each CDR3. D genes are given only for firm matches. A row's size may be missing; if present it is once, few, many or a size class.

v_gene,j_gene,d_gene,abundance,CDR3aa,CDR3nt
TRBV5-1,TRBJ1-1,TRBD1,-,CASSPRTGEPEAFF,TGCGCCAGCAGCCCGCGGACAGGAGAGCCTGAAGCTTTCTTT
TRBV2,TRBJ1-6,-,once,CASRTGVESPLHF,TGTGCCAGCAGGACAGGCGTTGAATCACCCCTCCACTTT
TRBV9,TRBJ1-4,-,-,CASSPRLTNEKLFF,TGTGCCAGCAGCCCCCGACTAACTAATGAAAAACTGTTTTTT
TRBV4-2,TRBJ2-1,-,-,CASSARQFTYNEQFF,TGTGCCAGCAGCGCCAGACAGTTTACCTACAATGAGCAGTTCTTC
TRBV2,TRBJ2-3,TRBD1,-,CASTEGAYSTDTQYF,TGTGCCAGCACCGAGGGGGCTTACAGCACAGATACGCAGTATTTT
TRBV12-5,TRBJ2-3,TRBD1,once,CASGLGRGPGTGGATDTQYF,TGTGCTAGTGGTTTGGGACGGGGCCCCGGGACAGGGGGAGCGACAGATACGCAGTATTTT
TRBV7-6,TRBJ2-3,TRBD2,-,CASSLVPGEGTDTQYF,TGTGCCAGCAGCTTAGTGCCGGGGGAGGGTACAGATACGCAGTATTTT
TRBV30,TRBJ2-3,-,few,CAWSLGGTQYF,TGTGCCTGGAGCCTCGGGGGTACGCAGTATTTT
TRBV5-8,TRBJ2-3,TRBD1,-,CASSLRQGVTDTQYF,TGTGCCAGCAGCTTGAGGCAGGGGGTGACAGATACGCAGTATTTT
TRBV19,TRBJ1-2,-,-,CASSIRDTIDYGYTF,TGTGCCAGTAGTATCCGAGACACCATTGACTATGGCTACACCTTC
TRBV24-1,TRBJ2-7,-,-,CATSDLRGEQYF,TGTGCCACCAGTGATTTGAGGGGCGAGCAGTACTTC
TRBV7-2,TRBJ2-1,-,-,CASSPRAGRNNEQFF,TGTGCCAGCAGCCCCCGCGCGGGGAGAAACAATGAGCAGTTCTTC
TRBV18,TRBJ2-5,TRBD1,-,CASSDRGETQYF,TGTGCCAGCTCCGACAGGGGGGAGACCCAGTACTTC
TRBV18,TRBJ2-1,TRBD1,-,CASSTIDGQGNEQFF,TGTGCCAGCTCAACCATCGACGGACAGGGGAATGAGCAGTTCTTC
TRBV27,TRBJ2-1,TRBD2,-,CASSFAGGGDEQFF,TGTGCCAGCAGTTTTGCGGGAGGGGGGGATGAGCAGTTCTTC
TRBV24-1,TRBJ1-6,-,-,CATPLGGEAYNSPLHF,TGTGCCACCCCCCTCGGGGGGGAGGCTTATAATTCACCCCTCCACTTT
TRBV11-2,TRBJ1-1,-,-,CASHRALNTEAFF,TGTGCCAGCCACAGGGCCCTGAACACTGAAGCTTTCTTT
TRBV6-6,TRBJ2-2,TRBD2,-,CASRGLAGGPTGELFF,TGTGCCAGCAGGGGCCTAGCGGGGGGGCCCACCGGGGAGCTGTTTTTT
TRBV12-3/TRBV12-4,TRBJ2-2,-,-,CASSFRGTGELFF,TGTGCCAGCAGTTTTAGGGGTACCGGGGAGCTGTTTTTT
TRBV3-1/TRBV3-2,TRBJ1-2,-,-,CASSQTPGNYGYTF,TGTGCCAGCAGCCAAACACCGGGAAACTATGGCTACACCTTC
TRBV4-3,TRBJ1-1,-,-,CASSQDSTGGSIMNTEAFF,TGCGCCAGCAGCCAAGATAGCACAGGTGGTTCGATAATGAACACTGAAGCTTTCTTT
TRBV10-2,TRBJ2-2,TRBD1,-,CASMGTGGTGELFF,TGCGCCAGCATGGGGACAGGGGGCACCGGGGAGCTGTTTTTT
TRBV2,TRBJ2-7,-,-,CASRANGHQNEQYF,TGTGCCAGCAGGGCTAACGGACACCAAAACGAGCAGTACTTC
TRBV28,TRBJ1-6,TRBD1,-,CASRSGTGGSPLHF,TGTGCCAGCAGATCCGGGACAGGGGGCTCACCCCTCCACTTT
TRBV4-3,TRBJ2-5,-,once,CASSQDEGVETQYF,TGCGCCAGCAGCCAAGACGAAGGGGTAGAGACCCAGTACTTC
TRBV10-1,TRBJ1-1,-,-,CASLTGNTEAFF,TGCGCCAGTTTGACAGGCAACACTGAAGCTTTCTTT
TRBV7-9,TRBJ1-1,TRBD1,once,CASSRGGGARTAEAFF,TGTGCCAGCAGCCGAGGAGGGGGCGCTCGTACGGCTGAAGCTTTCTTT
TRBV19,TRBJ1-4,TRBD1,-,CASSILLGQNEKLFF,TGTGCCAGTAGTATTCTTCTGGGACAGAATGAAAAACTGTTTTTT
TRBV6-4,TRBJ2-3,TRBD1,-,CASSEQGAADTQYF,TGTGCCAGCAGTGAACAGGGGGCGGCAGATACGCAGTATTTT
TRBV3-1/TRBV3-2,TRBJ2-1,TRBD1,-,CASSQQRQGAGWEQFF,TGTGCCAGCAGCCAACAGCGACAGGGGGCGGGTTGGGAGCAGTTCTTC
TRBV4-1,TRBJ1-1,TRBD1,-,CASSQDAGGVTEAFF,TGCGCCAGCAGCCAAGATGCAGGGGGAGTGACTGAAGCTTTCTTT
TRBV4-1,TRBJ2-5,-,-,CASSQGRGETQYF,TGCGCCAGCAGCCAAGGCCGGGGGGAGACCCAGTACTTC
TRBV6-5,TRBJ2-3,-,-,CASSYSPPGWDTQYF,TGTGCCAGCAGTTACTCACCGCCAGGGTGGGATACGCAGTATTTT
TRBV7-8,TRBJ2-5,TRBD1,-,CASSSWKGAQETQYF,TGTGCCAGCAGCTCCTGGAAGGGGGCTCAAGAGACCCAGTACTTC
TRBV25-1,TRBJ1-1,TRBD1,-,CASRLTGGGTEAFF,TGTGCCAGCAGATTGACAGGGGGAGGCACTGAAGCTTTCTTT
TRBV10-3,TRBJ2-5,TRBD1,-,CAISESLGQGNSETQYF,TGTGCCATCAGTGAGTCGCTGGGACAGGGGAATTCGGAGACCCAGTACTTC
TRBV7-8,TRBJ2-3,TRBD2,-,CASSLAAGLGTDTQYF,TGTGCCAGCAGCTTAGCCGCGGGACTAGGCACAGATACGCAGTATTTT
TRBV28,TRBJ2-4,-,-,CASSSPPEENIQYF,TGTGCCAGCAGTTCCCCTCCAGAGGAAAACATTCAGTACTTC
TRBV5-8,TRBJ1-6,-,-,CASSLGANYNSPLHF,TGTGCCAGCAGCTTGGGCGCAAACTATAATTCACCCCTCCACTTT
TRBV20-1,TRBJ1-2,-,-,CSASGLEGESGYTF,TGCAGTGCTAGTGGGTTAGAGGGTGAATCGGGCTACACCTTC
TRBV9,TRBJ2-2,-,-,CASSNEGAGELFF,TGTGCCAGCAGCAATGAGGGCGCCGGGGAGCTGTTTTTT
TRBV18,TRBJ2-2,TRBD2,-,CASSPLSGRGTGELFF,TGTGCCAGCTCACCCCTCAGCGGGAGAGGGACCGGGGAGCTGTTTTTT
TRBV7-8,TRBJ1-2,-,once,CASSLVTPGGYGYTF,TGTGCCAGCAGCTTAGTAACCCCCGGCGGCTATGGCTACACCTTC
TRBV2,TRBJ2-7,-,-,CASTRQTGYEQYF,TGTGCCAGCACCCGACAGACTGGGTACGAGCAGTACTTC
TRBV27,TRBJ2-1,-,once,CASSYRDTDNEQFF,TGTGCCAGCAGTTACCGGGACACGGACAATGAGCAGTTCTTC
TRBV7-9,TRBJ2-4,-,once,CASSLASEDIQYF,TGTGCCAGCAGCTTAGCCTCAGAAGACATTCAGTACTTC
TRBV4-1,TRBJ1-5,TRBD1,-,CASSVSYGTANQPQHF,TGCGCCAGCAGTGTTAGCTACGGGACAGCTAATCAGCCCCAGCATTTT
TRBV7-2,TRBJ1-1,-,-,CASSLDRAAFF,TGTGCCAGCAGCTTAGACAGGGCGGCTTTCTTT
TRBV11-2,TRBJ2-5,-,-,CASSHLIRGAQETQYF,TGTGCCAGCAGCCATCTCATACGGGGGGCACAAGAGACCCAGTACTTC
TRBV12-3/TRBV12-4,TRBJ2-4,-,-,CASREDKNIQYF,TGTGCCAGCCGGGAAGACAAAAACATTCAGTACTTC
TRBV5-1,TRBJ1-1,-,-,CASSLGQKPDNTEAFF,TGCGCCAGCAGCTTGGGACAGAAACCCGATAACACTGAAGCTTTCTTT
TRBV2,TRBJ1-2,-,-,CASRSQGFDGYTF,TGTGCCAGCAGATCCCAGGGTTTCGATGGCTACACCTTC
TRBV6-6,TRBJ2-3,TRBD2,-,CASSRRRLGNKRGTPAASTDTQYF,TGTGCCAGCAGTCGAAGAAGGTTGGGAAACAAGCGGGGGACCCCGGCTGCTAGCACAGATACGCAGTATTTT